These T cell receptor beta chains were read from a single sample in a study of blood T cell repertoires in COVID-19. Only in-frame clones appear in the TCRdb table, and some are missing; sequencing was by immunoSEQ multiplex PCR. Counted here are 180,000 or so clones, around 87% occurring once; the ten biggest clones make up around 2.7%. Sample: peripheral blood. These receptors originate from a man aged 40-50 years with active or convalescent COVID-19. The CDR3 runs from the conserved cysteine through the conserved F or W. Fields, in order: CDR3 protein, D gene, clone size, V gene. The D gene is left open where the match is weak. Size is stated for part of the rows, as once, few or many counts, or as a class when the clone is expanded.

CDR3aa: CASSRGGQSRTEAFF
d_gene: TRBD1
abundance: NA
v_gene: TRBV2

CDR3aa: CATSRAYNYPDTQYF
d_gene: NA
abundance: NA
v_gene: TRBV15

CDR3aa: CASRLGPHIYQPQHF
d_gene: NA
abundance: NA
v_gene: TRBV19

CDR3aa: CASSQWPNIGQTNSPLHF
d_gene: NA
abundance: once
v_gene: TRBV4-1

CDR3aa: CASVPGSFGYTF
d_gene: NA
abundance: NA
v_gene: TRBV6-5

CDR3aa: CASSSLWGGYNSPLHF
d_gene: NA
abundance: NA
v_gene: TRBV5-4

CDR3aa: CASSKAGTGGNSSGNTIYF
d_gene: NA
abundance: NA
v_gene: TRBV21-1

CDR3aa: CASSLRDSVTEAFF
d_gene: TRBD1
abundance: NA
v_gene: TRBV7-2

CDR3aa: CASRAQGNSYEQYF
d_gene: NA
abundance: NA
v_gene: TRBV14

CDR3aa: CSVAGAGEQYF
d_gene: NA
abundance: NA
v_gene: TRBV29-1

CDR3aa: CASSLGRASNPQETQYF
d_gene: NA
abundance: NA
v_gene: TRBV5-8

CDR3aa: CASSYGGAAYNEQFF
d_gene: NA
abundance: NA
v_gene: TRBV6-2/TRBV6-3

CDR3aa: CASSQGRPGFSGYTF
d_gene: NA
abundance: NA
v_gene: TRBV3-1/TRBV3-2

CDR3aa: CASSYRGPYEQYF
d_gene: TRBD1
abundance: NA
v_gene: TRBV5-1

CDR3aa: CASILERTGNTGNTIYF
d_gene: TRBD1
abundance: NA
v_gene: TRBV2

CDR3aa: CASESGVVTEAFF
d_gene: NA
abundance: NA
v_gene: TRBV2